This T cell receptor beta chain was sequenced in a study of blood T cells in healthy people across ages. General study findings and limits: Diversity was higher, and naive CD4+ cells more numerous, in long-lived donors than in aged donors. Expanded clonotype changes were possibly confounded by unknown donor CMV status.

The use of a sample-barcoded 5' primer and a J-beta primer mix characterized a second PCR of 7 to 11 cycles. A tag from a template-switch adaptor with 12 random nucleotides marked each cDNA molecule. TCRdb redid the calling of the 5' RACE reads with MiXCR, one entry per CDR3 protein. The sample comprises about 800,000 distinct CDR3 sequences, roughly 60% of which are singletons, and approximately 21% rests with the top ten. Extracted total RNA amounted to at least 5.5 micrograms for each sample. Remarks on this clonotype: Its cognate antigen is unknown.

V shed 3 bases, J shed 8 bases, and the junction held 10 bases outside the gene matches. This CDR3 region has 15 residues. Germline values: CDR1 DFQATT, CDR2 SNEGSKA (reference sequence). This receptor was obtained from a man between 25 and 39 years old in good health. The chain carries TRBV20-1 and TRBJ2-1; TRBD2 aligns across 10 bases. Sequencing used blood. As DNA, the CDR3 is TGCAGTGCTAGGCGGAGCGGGGGGGCTTTACATGAGCAGTTCTTC. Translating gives CSARRSGGALHEQFF.